The 8 T cell receptor beta chains given below trace back to one sample, sequenced in a study of technical replicates of blood from several donors. Some clones are missing from TCRdb's copy, which holds only in-frame ones; the method was immunoSEQ multiplex PCR. Here the sample spans about 88,000 clones, just under 95% being singletons. Source material: T cells isolated from PBMCs. The receptors shown here come from a human donor in good health.

The chain links TRBV9 to TRBJ2-1; D possibly corresponds to TRBD1 (6 bases). Trimming removed 0 bases at V and 10 bases at J, with 17 bases between. CDR1 is SGDLS and CDR2 is YYNGEE in the germline V gene. This CDR3 spans 15 amino acids. CDR3 sequence reads: CASSVVQGPGVEQFF. Written as DNA, the CDR3 is TGTGCCAGCAGCGTAGTACAGGGACCAGGGGTAGAGCAGTTCTTC.

The chain recombines TRBV6-5 with TRBJ1-1; D uncertain. V shed 2 bases and J shed 1 base, with 8 bases lying between them. Germline V gene lookup returns CDR1 MNHEY and CDR2 SVGAGI. This CDR3 has 14 amino acids. The CDR3 DNA reads TGTGCCAGCAGTTACGCGGGCGGGAACACTGAAGCTTTCTTT. It translates to CASSYAGGNTEAFF.

Here the CDR3 reads CASTLAGGLADTQYF. In nucleotides, the CDR3 is TGCGCCAGCACTCTAGCGGGGGGGCTCGCAGATACGCAGTATTTT. The chain recombines TRBV5-1 with TRBJ2-3, with 12 bases identical to TRBD2. There are 15 residues in the CDR3. The J segment lost 4 bases and the V segment lost 6 bases, leaving 6 bases of the junction unmatched. The germline V gene encodes CDR1 SGHRS and CDR2 YFSETQ.

This clone has a single count. The chain links TRBV4-1 to TRBJ2-7; 13 bases fit TRBD2. V was clipped by 1 base and J by 9 bases; unmatched bases: 6. This CDR3 has 15 amino acids. Germline CDR1 and CDR2: MGHRA and YSYEKL. DNA for the CDR3: TGCGCCAGCAGCCAAGGGACTAGCGGGGGCCAGGGGCAGTACTTC. Residues: CASSQGTSGGQGQYF.

The CDR3 reads CASRSPGSLTNGNTEAFF. Written as DNA, the CDR3 is TGTGCCAGCAGGTCCCCAGGGTCCCTAACGAACGGGAACACTGAAGCTTTCTTT. The chain recombines TRBV9 with TRBJ1-1; tentative D call: TRBD1 (5 bases). Germline CDR1 reads SGDLS; CDR2 reads YYNGEE. Trimming stripped 5 bases from V and 1 base from J, with 24 bases between. The length of the CDR3 is 18 residues.

The chain is built from TRBV5-4 and TRBJ2-5; TRBD2 agrees at 9 bases. The germline gives CDR1 SGHNT, CDR2 YYREEE (reference sequence). Unmatched junction bases numbered 1, after V lost 2 bases and J lost 5 bases. The CDR3 sequence is 13 residues long. CDR3 sequence: CASSFTSGETQYF. The CDR3 nucleotides are TGTGCCAGCAGCTTTACTAGCGGGGAGACCCAGTACTTC.

Points on this clone: Other nucleotide sequences from this sample produce the same CDR3. This chain connects TRBV11-1 to TRBJ1-1, with D perhaps matching TRBD1 (5 bases). CDR3 length: 12 residues. CDR1 is SGHAT, CDR2 FQDESV, per germline (reference sequence). With 4 bases removed from V and 6 bases from J, the gap between germline ends came to 9 bases. The CDR3: CASSWGGAEAFF. CDR3 in DNA: TGTGCCAGCAGCTGGGGCGGAGCTGAAGCTTTCTTT.

The V gene is TRBV18, the J gene TRBJ1-5, with TRBD1 matching 10 bases. This CDR3 is built from 18 residues. The ends lost 4 bases at V and 10 bases at J; junction bases unmatched: 19. Germline loops: CDR1 KGHSH, CDR2 LQKENI. DNA of the CDR3: TGTGCCAGCTCACAATCTCGAGGACAGGGGGGAAAATATCCCCCCCAGCATTTT. Its protein is CASSQSRGQGGKYPPQHF.